Given below is one T cell receptor (beta chain) in context. The target antigen is unknown. Germline V gene sequence: CDR1 SGDLS, CDR2 YYNGEE. V was pared by 3 bases and J by 10 bases, with 12 bases between. The length of the CDR3 is 12 residues. PBMCs were density-gradient isolated from approximately 9.8 ml fresh blood. TCR beta CDR3 regions were amplified from RNA transcripts. Following a first-round RT-PCR that used HTBI primers, a second-round multiplex PCR was carried out. In TCRdb, the multiplex PCR reads were re-called with MiXCR into one record per CDR3 protein. The data hold 650,000 to 900,000 distinct CDR3 sequences, with approximately 40% observed a single time. This sample was included in a study of Graves' ophthalmopathy and Graves' hyperthyroidism. Across the study: Peripheral blood was gathered at the point of initial diagnosis, before any treatment started.

Findings and limits, study-wide: Most thyroid clonotypes with frequency above 0.001 were detected in blood too.

Sample: peripheral blood. V usage is TRBV9 and J usage is TRBJ2-3; no reliable D call. The TCR comes from an adult man with Graves' ophthalmopathy. The CDR3 loop is CASSGLGMAQYF. DNA of the CDR3: TGTGCCAGCAGCGGGTTGGGGATGGCGCAGTATTTT.